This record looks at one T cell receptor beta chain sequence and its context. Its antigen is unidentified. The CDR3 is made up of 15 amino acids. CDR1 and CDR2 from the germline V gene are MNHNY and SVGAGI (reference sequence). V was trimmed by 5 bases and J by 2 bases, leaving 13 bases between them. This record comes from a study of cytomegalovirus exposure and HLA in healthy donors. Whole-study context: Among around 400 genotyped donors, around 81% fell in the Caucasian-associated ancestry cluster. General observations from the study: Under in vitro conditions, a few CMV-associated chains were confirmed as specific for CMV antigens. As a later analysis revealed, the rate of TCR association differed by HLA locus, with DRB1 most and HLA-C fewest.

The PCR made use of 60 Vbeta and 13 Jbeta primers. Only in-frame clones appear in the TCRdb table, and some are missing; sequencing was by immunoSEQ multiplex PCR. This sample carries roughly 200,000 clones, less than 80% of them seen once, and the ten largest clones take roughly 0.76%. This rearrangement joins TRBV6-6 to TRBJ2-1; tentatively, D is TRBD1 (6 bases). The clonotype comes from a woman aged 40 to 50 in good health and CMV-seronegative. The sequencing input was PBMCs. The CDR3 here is CASSKQGVPYNEQFF. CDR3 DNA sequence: TGTGCCAGCAGTAAACAGGGAGTCCCCTACAATGAGCAGTTCTTC.